What follows are 15 T cell receptor beta chains derived from one specimen sequenced in a study of CD8 T cells in Susac syndrome. With random hexamers, roughly 0.45 to 1 ug RNA was reverse transcribed. TCRdb ran MiXCR on the immunoSEQ multiplex PCR reads and lists one entry per CDR3 protein. The profile covers fewer than 350,000 distinct CDR3 sequences, with 85% appearing a single time and around 0.2% taken by the ten largest. Source material: CD8+ T cells from PBMCs. The receptor set was obtained from a human donor with multiple sclerosis.

This clonotype was counted only a few times. The chain has TRBV2 and TRBJ2-7; D may be TRBD1 or TRBD2 (5 bases each). The V end was cut by 8 bases, the J end by 3 bases, with 11 bases between. CDR3 length: 12 amino acids. Looked up from germline, CDR1 is SNHLY and CDR2 is FYNNEI. The CDR3 region has the DNA TGTGCCAGCCATGCAGGGAGCTACGAGCAGTACTTC. It yields the protein CASHAGSYEQYF.

In DNA form, the CDR3 reads TGTGCCAGCAGCGTTCAGGGTAGCGACACTGAAGCTTTCTTT. Amino acid sequence: CASSVQGSDTEAFF. The chain links TRBV12-3 or TRBV12-4 to TRBJ1-1; D might be TRBD1 (5 bases). V was clipped by 6 bases and J by 3 bases, with 14 bases between them. The CDR3 is 14 residues long.

This chain uses TRBV6-5 with TRBJ1-1, with 7 bases aligning to TRBD1. In germline, CDR1 is MNHEY, CDR2 SVGAGI. V shed 6 bases and J 3 bases; nucleotides not matched to a gene: 7. This CDR3 spans 14 amino acids. The CDR3 DNA reads as TGTGCCAGCAGGGAATGGACAGGCGACACTGAAGCTTTCTTT. This codes for CASREWTGDTEAFF.

The chain employs TRBV7-8 and TRBJ2-7; D remains ambiguous. The CDR3 loop spans 18 amino acids. CDR1 is SGHVS and CDR2 is FQNEAQ in the germline V gene. V lost 0 bases and J lost 0, with 18 bases in between. Here the CDR3 DNA reads TGTGCCAGCAGCTTAGCGTTATTCGGGTCAAGGGTCTCCTACGAGCAGTACTTC. The encoded protein is CASSLALFGSRVSYEQYF.

This chain joins TRBV19 and TRBJ2-1, with 8 bases aligning to TRBD1. This CDR3 is 13 amino acids long. Germline V gives CDR1 LNHDA, CDR2 SQIVND (reference sequence). V was clipped by 5 bases and J by 10 bases; unmatched bases: 7. Here the CDR3 DNA reads TGTGCCAGTAGTCCGCATGGGACAGGAGAGCAGTTCTTC. This translates into CASSPHGTGEQFF.

The chain combines TRBV27 with TRBJ1-5; D possibly corresponds to TRBD1 (5 bases). The CDR3 consists of 16 residues. Trimming took 1 base from V and 4 from J, leaving 14 bases between them. The germline CDR1 and CDR2 sequences are MNHEY and SMNVEV (reference sequence). The chain's CDR3 is CASSLLGTVGNQPQHF. In nucleotides, the CDR3 is TGTGCCAGCAGTTTATTAGGGACGGTGGGTAATCAGCCCCAGCATTTT.

V gene TRBV20-1 combines with J gene TRBJ2-1; 10 nucleotides line up with TRBD1. The trim removed 5 bases at V and 5 bases at J, leaving 9 bases unmatched. CDR3 size: 15 residues. The germline V gene has CDR1 DFQATT and CDR2 SNEGSKA (reference sequence). In DNA, the CDR3 is TGCAGTGCTGATTCGACAGGGGGCGCCAACAATGAGCAGTTCTTC. It yields the protein CSADSTGGANNEQFF.

The rearrangement links TRBV7-9 to TRBJ2-1; D gene ambiguous. Germline V gene data show CDR1 as SEHNR and CDR2 as FQNEAQ (reference sequence). V gave up 1 base and J gave up 6 bases, with 13 bases separating them. CDR3 size: 15 residues. The CDR3 region has the DNA TGTGCCAGCAGCTTAGAAGTATTCGTGGGCAATGAGCAGTTCTTC. This translates into CASSLEVFVGNEQFF. The entire variable domain, with the rest obtained from reference TRBV7-9 and TRBJ2-1, is as follows: DTGVSQNPRHKITKRGQNVTFRCDPISEHNRLYWYRQTLGQGPEFLTYFQNEAQLEKSRLLSDRFSAERPKGSFSTLEIQRTEQGDSAMYLCASSLEVFVGNEQFFGPGTRLTVL.

The rearrangement uses TRBV25-1 and TRBJ2-7; D is unresolved. V lost 1 base and J lost 7, with 14 bases in between. Looked up from germline, CDR1 is MGHDK and CDR2 is SYGVNS. The CDR3 is 14 residues long. CDR3 nucleotide sequence: TGTGCCAGCAGTGAATGGCTGGGCCTAGGGGAGCAGTACTTC. Amino acids: CASSEWLGLGEQYF.

This chain links TRBV15 with TRBJ1-4, with a tentative D call TRBD1 (6 bases). CDR3 length: 15 residues. V was cut by 1 base and J by 6 bases, with 12 bases left in between. Germline loops: CDR1 LNHNV, CDR2 YYDKDF (reference sequence). CDR3 loop: CATSRGLGHDEKLFF. DNA of the CDR3: TGTGCCACCAGCAGAGGGCTGGGACATGATGAAAAACTGTTTTTT.

The CDR3, as DNA: TGTGCCAGCATGGGACTCACCTACGAGCAGTACTTC. Protein product: CASMGLTYEQYF. J is TRBJ2-7 and V is TRBV27, with D possibly TRBD2 on 6 matching bases. Deletions cut 7 bases from V and 2 bases from J, with 9 bases between. CDR1 is MNHEY and CDR2 is SMNVEV in the germline V gene (reference sequence). The CDR3 covers 12 residues.

This clonotype was counted only a few times. The chain carries TRBV7-9 and TRBJ1-2; D is ambiguous. The V end was cut by 8 bases, the J end by 8 bases, with 9 bases between. This CDR3 is 10 amino acids long. Germline V gives CDR1 SEHNR, CDR2 FQNEAQ (reference sequence). Here the CDR3 DNA reads TGTGCCAGCGACCTTGAAGGCTACACCTTC. This sequence encodes CASDLEGYTF. Combining the CDR3 with reference TRBV7-9 and TRBJ1-2 gives the whole variable domain DTGVSQNPRHKITKRGQNVTFRCDPISEHNRLYWYRQTLGQGPEFLTYFQNEAQLEKSRLLSDRFSAERPKGSFSTLEIQRTEQGDSAMYLCASDLEGYTFGSGTRLTVV.

This clonotype occurred once. This chain uses TRBV27 with TRBJ2-1; tentative D call: TRBD1 (6 bases). The V gene lost 5 bases and the J gene lost 5 bases, with 16 bases spanning the gap. The CDR3 runs to 15 residues. Germline CDR1 reads MNHEY; CDR2 reads SMNVEV (reference sequence). Written as DNA, the CDR3 is TGTGCCAGCAGTCCCCCCAGGGGCCCAGACAATGAGCAGTTCTTC. Protein: CASSPPRGPDNEQFF.

The gene calls are TRBV3-1 and TRBJ2-4; 12 nucleotides line up with TRBD2. The length of the CDR3 is 20 residues. Germline trimming cut 4 bases from V and 0 bases from J; bases unmatched to any gene: 13. From germline, CDR1 is LGHDT and CDR2 YNNKEL (reference sequence). CDR3 protein: CASSPLTTGLAGLAKNIQYF. DNA for the CDR3: TGTGCCAGCAGCCCCCTAACAACGGGACTAGCGGGTCTAGCCAAAAACATTCAGTACTTC. Variable domain in full (rest from reference TRBV3-1 and TRBJ2-4): DTAVSQTPKYLVTQMGNDKSIKCEQNLGHDTMYWYKQDSKKFLKIMFSYNNKELIINETVPNRFSPKSPDKAHLNLHINSLELGDSAVYFCASSPLTTGLAGLAKNIQYFGAGTRLSVL.

The genes are TRBV6-2 or TRBV6-3 and TRBJ2-1, with 10 nucleotides matching TRBD2. The CDR3 length is 15 residues. Losses at the gene ends were 1 base for V and 9 bases for J; bases not matched to a gene: 6. Germline loops: CDR1 MNHEY, CDR2 SVGEGT. The CDR3 DNA sequence: TGTGCCAGCAGTTACTTTGTCGAGCGGGAGGGTGAGCAGTTCTTC. Translating it yields CASSYFVEREGEQFF.